The source of this T cell receptor (beta chain) is a study of cytomegalovirus exposure and HLA in healthy donors. Study background: Samples from HLA-typed donors yielded about 85 million unique TCRs in an early data release.

Germline V gene sequence: CDR1 SGHTA, CDR2 FQGNSA. The V segment lost 5 bases and the J segment 1 base; nucleotides outside the gene matches: 6. The CDR3 consists of 15 residues. PCR involved 60 Vbeta and 13 Jbeta primers. The repertoire was sequenced with immunoSEQ multiplex PCR; TCRdb's copy has only in-frame clones and lacks some. The repertoire holds tens of thousands of clones, with around four fifths as singletons. On this clone itself: Antigen unknown.

General study findings and limits: Across HLA loci, a later analysis found differing TCR association rates, with DRB1 most and HLA-C fewest. Sequencing artifact likely explains a cluster of highly shared sequence variants. Accurate predictions that matched the HLA-A and HLA-B alleles of most subjects were reportedly made from TCR beta sequences.

The J gene is TRBJ2-7, the V gene TRBV7-2, with 9 positions matching TRBD2. This TCR derives from a male donor in good health and CMV-seropositive. Sequenced input: PBMCs. CDR3 loop: CASSTRTSASYEQYF. DNA of the CDR3: TGTGCCAGCAGCACCCGGACTAGCGCGTCCTACGAGCAGTACTTC.